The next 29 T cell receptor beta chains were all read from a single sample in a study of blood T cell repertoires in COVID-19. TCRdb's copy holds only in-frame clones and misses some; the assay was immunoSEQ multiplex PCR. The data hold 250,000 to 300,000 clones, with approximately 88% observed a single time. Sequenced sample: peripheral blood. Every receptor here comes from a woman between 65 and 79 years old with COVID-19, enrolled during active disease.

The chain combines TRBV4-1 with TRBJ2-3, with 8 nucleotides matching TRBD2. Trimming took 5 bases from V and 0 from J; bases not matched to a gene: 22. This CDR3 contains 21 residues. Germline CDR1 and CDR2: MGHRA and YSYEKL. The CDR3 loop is CASSTKQLAEAADYSTDTQYF. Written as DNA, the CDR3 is TGCGCCAGCAGCACAAAGCAACTAGCGGAGGCTGCCGACTATAGCACAGATACGCAGTATTTT.

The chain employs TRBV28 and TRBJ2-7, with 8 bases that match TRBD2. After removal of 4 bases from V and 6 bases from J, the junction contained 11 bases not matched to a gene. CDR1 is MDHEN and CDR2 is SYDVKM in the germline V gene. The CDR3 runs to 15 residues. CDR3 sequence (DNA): TGTGCCAGCAGTTCGCCGGGACACGGGGGGGGCGAGCAGTACTTC. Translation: CASSSPGHGGGEQYF.

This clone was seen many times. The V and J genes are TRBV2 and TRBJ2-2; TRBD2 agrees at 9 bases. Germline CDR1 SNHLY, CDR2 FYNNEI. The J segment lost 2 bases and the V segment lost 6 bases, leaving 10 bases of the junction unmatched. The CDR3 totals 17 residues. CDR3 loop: CASSGLAPTKNTGELFF. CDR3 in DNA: TGTGCCAGCAGCGGACTAGCGCCGACAAAAAACACCGGGGAGCTGTTTTTT.

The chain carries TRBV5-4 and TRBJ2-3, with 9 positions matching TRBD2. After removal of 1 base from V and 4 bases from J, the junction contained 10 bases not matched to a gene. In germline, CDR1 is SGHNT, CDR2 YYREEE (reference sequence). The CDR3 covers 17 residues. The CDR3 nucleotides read TGTGCCAGCAGCTTGACGCGACTAGCGGTCGTCCCAGATACGCAGTATTTT. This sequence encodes CASSLTRLAVVPDTQYF.

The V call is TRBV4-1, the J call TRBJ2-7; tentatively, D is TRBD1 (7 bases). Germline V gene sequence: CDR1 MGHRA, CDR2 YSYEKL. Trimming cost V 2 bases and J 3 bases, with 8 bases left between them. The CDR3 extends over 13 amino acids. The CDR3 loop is CASSQQGGYEQYF. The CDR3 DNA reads TGCGCCAGCAGCCAACAGGGGGGCTACGAGCAGTACTTC.

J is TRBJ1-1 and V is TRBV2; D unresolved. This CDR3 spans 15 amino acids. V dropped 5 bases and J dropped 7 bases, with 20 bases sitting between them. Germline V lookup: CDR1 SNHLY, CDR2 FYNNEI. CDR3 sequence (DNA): TGTGCCAGCAGTCCTACCACAGTTGGTATGGGTGAAGCTTTCTTT. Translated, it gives CASSPTTVGMGEAFF.

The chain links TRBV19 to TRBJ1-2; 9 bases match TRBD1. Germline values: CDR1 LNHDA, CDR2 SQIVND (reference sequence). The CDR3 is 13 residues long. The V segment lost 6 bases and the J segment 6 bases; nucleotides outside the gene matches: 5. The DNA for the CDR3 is TGTGCCAGTAGGATACAGGGGGCAGATGGCTACACCTTC. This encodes CASRIQGADGYTF. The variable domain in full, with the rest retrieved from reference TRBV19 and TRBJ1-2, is DGGITQSPKYLFRKEGQNVTLSCEQNLNHDAMYWYRQDPGQGLRLIYYSQIVNDFQKGDIAEGYSVSREKKESFPLTVTSAQKNPTAFYLCASRIQGADGYTFGSGTRLTVV.

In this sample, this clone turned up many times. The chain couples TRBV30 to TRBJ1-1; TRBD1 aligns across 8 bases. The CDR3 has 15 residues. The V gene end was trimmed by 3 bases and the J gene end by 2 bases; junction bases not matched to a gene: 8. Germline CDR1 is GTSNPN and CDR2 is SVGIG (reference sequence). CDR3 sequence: CAWRATTGVNTEAFF. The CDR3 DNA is TGTGCCTGGAGGGCTACGACAGGGGTCAACACTGAAGCTTTCTTT.

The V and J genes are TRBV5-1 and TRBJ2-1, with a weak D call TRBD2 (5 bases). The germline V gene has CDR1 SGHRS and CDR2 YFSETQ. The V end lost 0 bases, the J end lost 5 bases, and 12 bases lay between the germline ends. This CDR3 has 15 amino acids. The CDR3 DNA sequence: TGCGCCAGCAGCTTGGACGGACTGAGCCACAATGAGCAGTTCTTC. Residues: CASSLDGLSHNEQFF.

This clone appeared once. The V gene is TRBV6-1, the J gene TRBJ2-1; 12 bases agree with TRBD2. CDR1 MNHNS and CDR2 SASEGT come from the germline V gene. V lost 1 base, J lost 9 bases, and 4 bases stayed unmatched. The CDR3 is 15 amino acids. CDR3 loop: CASSEGASGRAEQFF. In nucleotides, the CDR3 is TGTGCCAGCAGTGAAGGGGCTAGCGGGAGGGCTGAGCAGTTCTTC.

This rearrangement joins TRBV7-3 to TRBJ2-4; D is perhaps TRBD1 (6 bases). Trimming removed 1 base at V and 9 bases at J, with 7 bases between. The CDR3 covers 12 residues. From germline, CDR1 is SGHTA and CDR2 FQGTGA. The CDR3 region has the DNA TGTGCCAGCAGCTTAATAGGGGGCATTCAGTACTTC. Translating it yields CASSLIGGIQYF.

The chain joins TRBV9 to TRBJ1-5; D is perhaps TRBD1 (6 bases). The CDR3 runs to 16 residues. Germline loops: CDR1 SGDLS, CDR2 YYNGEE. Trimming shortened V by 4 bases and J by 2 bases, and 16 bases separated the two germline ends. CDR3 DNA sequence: TGTGCCAGCAGCCCCGGACTGGGGGCAGGCAATCAGCCCCAGCATTTT. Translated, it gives CASSPGLGAGNQPQHF.

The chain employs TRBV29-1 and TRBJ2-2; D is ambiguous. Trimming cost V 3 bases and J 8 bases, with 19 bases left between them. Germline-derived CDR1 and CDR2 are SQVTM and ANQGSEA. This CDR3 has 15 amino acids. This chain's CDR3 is CSVERLALPRGELFF. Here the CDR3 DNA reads TGCAGCGTTGAGCGTTTGGCCCTCCCGAGGGGGGAGCTGTTTTTT.

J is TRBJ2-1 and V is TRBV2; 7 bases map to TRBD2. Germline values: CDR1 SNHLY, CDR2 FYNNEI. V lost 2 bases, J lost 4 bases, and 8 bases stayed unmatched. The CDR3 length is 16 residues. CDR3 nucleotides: TGTGCCAGCAGTGAAAGGCCTAGCGGACTATACAATGAGCAGTTCTTC. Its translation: CASSERPSGLYNEQFF.

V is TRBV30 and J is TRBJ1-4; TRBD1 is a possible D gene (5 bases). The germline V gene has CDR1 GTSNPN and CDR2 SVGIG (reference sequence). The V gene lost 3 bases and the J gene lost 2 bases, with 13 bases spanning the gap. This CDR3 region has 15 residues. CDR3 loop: CAWSTAGNTNEKLFF. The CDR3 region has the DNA TGTGCCTGGAGCACGGCAGGGAATACTAATGAAAAACTGTTTTTT.

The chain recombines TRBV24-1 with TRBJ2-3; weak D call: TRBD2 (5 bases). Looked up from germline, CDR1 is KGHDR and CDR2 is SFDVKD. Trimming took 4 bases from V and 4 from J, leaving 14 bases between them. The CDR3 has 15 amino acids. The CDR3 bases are TGTGCCACCAGTGAGAAGCTCCCCGGGGCAGATACGCAGTATTTT. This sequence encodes CATSEKLPGADTQYF.

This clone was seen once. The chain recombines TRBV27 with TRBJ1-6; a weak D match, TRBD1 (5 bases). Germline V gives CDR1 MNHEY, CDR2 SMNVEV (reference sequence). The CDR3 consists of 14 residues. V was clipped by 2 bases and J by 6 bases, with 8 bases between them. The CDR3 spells CASSLATANSPLHF. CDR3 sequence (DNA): TGTGCCAGCAGTTTAGCGACAGCTAATTCACCCCTCCACTTT.

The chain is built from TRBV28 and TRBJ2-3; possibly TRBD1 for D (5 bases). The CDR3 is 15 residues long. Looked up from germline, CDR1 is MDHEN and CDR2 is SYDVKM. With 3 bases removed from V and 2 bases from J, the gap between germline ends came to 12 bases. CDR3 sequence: CASSFQGRYTDTQYF. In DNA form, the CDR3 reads TGTGCCAGCAGTTTTCAGGGTCGGTACACAGATACGCAGTATTTT. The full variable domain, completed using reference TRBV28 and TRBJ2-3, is DVKVTQSSRYLVKRTGEKVFLECVQDMDHENMFWYRQDPGLGLRLIYFSYDVKMKEKGDIPEGYSVSREKKERFSLILESASTNQTSMYLCASSFQGRYTDTQYFGPGTRLTVL.

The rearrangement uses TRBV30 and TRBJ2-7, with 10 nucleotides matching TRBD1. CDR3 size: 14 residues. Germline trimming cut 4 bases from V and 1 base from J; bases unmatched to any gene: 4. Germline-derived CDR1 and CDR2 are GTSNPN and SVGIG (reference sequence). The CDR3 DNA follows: TGTGCCTGGACCGTGGACAGGGGGTCCTACGAGCAGTACTTC. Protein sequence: CAWTVDRGSYEQYF.

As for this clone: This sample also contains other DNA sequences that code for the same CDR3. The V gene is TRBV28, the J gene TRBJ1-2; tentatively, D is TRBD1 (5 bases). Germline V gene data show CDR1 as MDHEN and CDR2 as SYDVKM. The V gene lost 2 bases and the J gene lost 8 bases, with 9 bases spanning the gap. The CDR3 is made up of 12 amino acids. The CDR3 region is CASSLQGRGYTF. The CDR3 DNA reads TGTGCCAGCAGTTTACAGGGAAGAGGCTACACCTTC.

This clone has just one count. CDR3 protein: CASSLVYGTGDSTYEQYF. DNA for the CDR3: TGTGCCAGCAGCTTAGTATACGGGACAGGCGATTCCACCTACGAGCAGTACTTC. This chain links TRBV11-3 with TRBJ2-7; 8 nucleotides match TRBD1. The CDR3 runs 18 residues. The germline CDR1 and CDR2 sequences are SGHNT and YENEEA. Unmatched junction bases numbered 13, after V lost 1 base and J lost 2 bases.

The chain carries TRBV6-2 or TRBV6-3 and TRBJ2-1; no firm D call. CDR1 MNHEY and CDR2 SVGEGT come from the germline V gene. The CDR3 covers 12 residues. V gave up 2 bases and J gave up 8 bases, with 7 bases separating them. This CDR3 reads CASSYGSYEQFF. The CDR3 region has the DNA TGTGCCAGCAGTTACGGTAGCTATGAGCAGTTCTTC.

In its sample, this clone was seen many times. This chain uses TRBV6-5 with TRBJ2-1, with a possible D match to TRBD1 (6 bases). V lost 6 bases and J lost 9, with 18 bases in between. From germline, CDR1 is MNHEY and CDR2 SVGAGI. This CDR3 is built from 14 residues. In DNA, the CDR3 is TGTGCCAGCAGAATGGGACAAGCTTTTGGTGAGCAGTTCTTC. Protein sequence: CASRMGQAFGEQFF.

The CDR3 DNA reads as TGTGCCAGCAGCAAAGCGTGTCGGCGAGGCTATGGCTACACCTTC. As protein: CASSKACRRGYGYTF. The chain is built from TRBV21-1 and TRBJ1-2. TRBV21-1 is given as a pseudogene. The CDR3 has 15 amino acids.

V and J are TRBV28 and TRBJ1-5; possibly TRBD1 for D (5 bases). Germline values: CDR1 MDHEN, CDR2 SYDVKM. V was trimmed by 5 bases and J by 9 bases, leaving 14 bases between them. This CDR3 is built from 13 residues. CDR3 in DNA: TGTGCCAGCAGTACACCAGCCAGGGTGCCCCAGCATTTT. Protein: CASSTPARVPQHF. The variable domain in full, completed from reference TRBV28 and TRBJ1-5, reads DVKVTQSSRYLVKRTGEKVFLECVQDMDHENMFWYRQDPGLGLRLIYFSYDVKMKEKGDIPEGYSVSREKKERFSLILESASTNQTSMYLCASSTPARVPQHFGDGTRLSIL.

Here the CDR3 reads CASSFPGQGGNTIYF. The CDR3, as DNA: TGTGCCAGCAGCTTTCCGGGACAGGGGGGAAACACCATATATTTT. This chain uses TRBV5-5 with TRBJ1-3; 10 bases fit TRBD1. J was trimmed by 4 bases and V by 2 bases; bases with no gene match: 3. The CDR3 is made up of 15 amino acids. CDR1 SGHKS and CDR2 YYEKEE come from the germline V gene (reference sequence).

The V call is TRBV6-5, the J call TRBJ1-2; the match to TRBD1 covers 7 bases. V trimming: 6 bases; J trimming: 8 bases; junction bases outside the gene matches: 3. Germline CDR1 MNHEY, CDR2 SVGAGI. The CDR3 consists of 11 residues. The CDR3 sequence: CASRTGEGYTF. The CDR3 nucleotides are TGTGCCAGCAGAACAGGGGAAGGCTACACCTTC.

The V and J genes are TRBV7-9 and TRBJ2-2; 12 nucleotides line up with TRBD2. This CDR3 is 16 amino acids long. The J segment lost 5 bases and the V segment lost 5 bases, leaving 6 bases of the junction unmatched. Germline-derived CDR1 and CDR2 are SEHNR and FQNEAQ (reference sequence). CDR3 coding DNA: TGTGCCAGCAGCAGGACTAGCGGGGATCCGACCGGGGAGCTGTTTTTT. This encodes CASSRTSGDPTGELFF.

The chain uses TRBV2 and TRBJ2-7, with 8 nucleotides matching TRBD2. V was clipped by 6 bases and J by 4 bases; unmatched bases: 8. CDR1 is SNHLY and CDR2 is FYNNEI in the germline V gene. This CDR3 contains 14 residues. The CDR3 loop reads CASRRSGRNYEQYF. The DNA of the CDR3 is TGTGCCAGCAGGAGAAGCGGGAGAAATTACGAGCAGTACTTC.